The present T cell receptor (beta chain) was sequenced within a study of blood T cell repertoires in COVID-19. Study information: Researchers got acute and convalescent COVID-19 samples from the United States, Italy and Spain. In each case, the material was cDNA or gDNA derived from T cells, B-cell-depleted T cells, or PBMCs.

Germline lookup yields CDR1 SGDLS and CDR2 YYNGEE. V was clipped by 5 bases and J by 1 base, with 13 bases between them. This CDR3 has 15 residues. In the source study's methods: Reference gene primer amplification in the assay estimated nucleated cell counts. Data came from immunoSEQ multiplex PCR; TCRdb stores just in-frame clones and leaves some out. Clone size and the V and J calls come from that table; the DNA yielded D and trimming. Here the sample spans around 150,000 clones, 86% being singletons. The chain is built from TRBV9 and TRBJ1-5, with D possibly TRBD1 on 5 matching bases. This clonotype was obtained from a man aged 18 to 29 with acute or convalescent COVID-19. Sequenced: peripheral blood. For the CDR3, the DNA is TGTGCCAGCAGTCGGAGGGACCAGAGCAATCAGCCCCAGCATTTT. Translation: CASSRRDQSNQPQHF.